Below, 6 T cell receptor beta chains from the same sample are listed, as sequenced in a study of graft-versus-host responses after intestinal transplantation. TCRdb's copy holds only in-frame clones and misses some; the assay was immunoSEQ multiplex PCR. The table shows 2,500 to 3,000 clones, with 28% occurring only once. The material was alloreactive CD4+ T cells from a mixed lymphocyte reaction culture, obtained before transplantation. This sample's subset: CFSE-low proliferating T cells sorted from approximately six-day pre-transplant mixed lymphocyte reaction (GvH or HvG direction). The receptors here all came from a human patient who was an organ donor for intestinal transplantation.

This clone has more than one count but fewer than ten. The rearrangement joins TRBV7-9 to TRBJ2-7; possibly TRBD2 for D (6 bases). The CDR3 covers 15 residues. Trimming removed 4 bases from V and 7 bases from J, with 20 bases in between. Germline CDR1 reads SEHNR; CDR2 reads FQNEAQ (reference sequence). The CDR3 DNA follows: TGTGCCAGCAGCTCGGGACTTCATCTCCTACGAGAGCAGTACTTC. As protein: CASSSGLHLLREQYF. Full variable domain (remainder filled in from reference TRBV7-9 and TRBJ2-7): DTGVSQNPRHKITKRGQNVTFRCDPISEHNRLYWYRQTLGQGPEFLTYFQNEAQLEKSRLLSDRFSAERPKGSFSTLEIQRTEQGDSAMYLCASSSGLHLLREQYFGPGTRLTVT.

The gene calls are TRBV10-3 and TRBJ2-1; 7 bases agree with TRBD2. CDR3 length: 14 amino acids. Per the germline V gene, CDR1 is ENHRY and CDR2 is SYGVKD. V gave up 3 bases and J gave up 8 bases; unmatched junction bases: 7. The CDR3 loop reads CAISERGGGHEQFF. CDR3 in DNA: TGTGCCATCAGTGAAAGGGGCGGGGGTCATGAGCAGTTCTTC.

This clone has just a few counts. The genes are TRBV6-1 and TRBJ2-5; tentatively, D is TRBD2 (5 bases). This CDR3 is built from 11 residues. Trimming cost V 6 bases and J 5 bases, with 7 bases left between them. Germline CDR1 and CDR2: MNHNS and SASEGT. The CDR3 DNA follows: TGTGCCAGCAGCCGAGGGGAGACCCAGTACTTC. Translated, it gives CASSRGETQYF.

J is TRBJ2-7 and V is TRBV5-5, with 10 bases identical to TRBD1. The CDR3 length is 15 residues. The V and J ends lost 0 bases and 6 bases, in that order; junction bases with no gene match: 6. Germline-derived CDR1 and CDR2 are SGHKS and YYEKEE (reference sequence). CDR3 sequence (DNA): TGTGCCAGCAGCTTGGTCCGACAGGGGGCTGGCGAGCAGTACTTC. Its protein product is CASSLVRQGAGEQYF.

The rearrangement links TRBV21-1 to TRBJ2-1; TRBD2 reflects the table's D call only, with no check against the DNA. TRBV21-1 is listed as a pseudogene. The CDR3 is made up of 15 amino acids. The CDR3 protein is CARTGTGNSYNEQFF. The CDR3 DNA follows: TGTGCCAGAACCGGTACGGGGAATTCCTACAATGAGCAGTTCTTC.

This clone was counted between two and nine times. V is TRBV6-5 and J is TRBJ2-7; 12 bases match TRBD2. Germline trimming cut 6 bases from V and 3 bases from J; bases unmatched to any gene: 6. CDR1 and CDR2 from the germline V gene are MNHEY and SVGAGI. This CDR3 is built from 15 residues. The CDR3 loop reads CASRSTSGRFYEQYF. The DNA for the CDR3 is TGTGCCAGCAGGAGCACTAGCGGGAGGTTCTACGAGCAGTACTTC.